The 25 T cell receptor beta chains presented below share a single source sample, sequenced in a study of T cells after somatic rescue of genetic block. The data were produced by immunoSEQ multiplex PCR, yet TCRdb's version contains in-frame clones alone and is incomplete. This repertoire shows 88,000 or so clones, about 87% found once; its top ten account for around 1.6%. The sequenced material came from peripheral blood mononuclear cells (PBMCs). The receptors come from a woman between 18 and 29 years old.

The V call is TRBV5-1, the J call TRBJ2-5; 11 nucleotides line up with TRBD2. The CDR3 sequence is 16 residues long. Germline values: CDR1 SGHRS, CDR2 YFSETQ. V shed 0 bases and J 5 bases; nucleotides not matched to a gene: 6. The CDR3 nucleotides read TGCGCCAGCAGCTTGGCCGTAGCGGGAGGGCGTGAGACCCAGTACTTC. It specifies CASSLAVAGGRETQYF. Full variable domain (rest looked up from reference TRBV5-1 and TRBJ2-5): KAGVTQTPRYLIKTRGQQVTLSCSPISGHRSVSWYQQTPGQGLQFLFEYFSETQRNKGNFPGRFSGRQFSNSRSEMNVSTLELGDSALYLCASSLAVAGGRETQYFGPGTRLLVL.

The CDR3 region is CAWGTIGNQPQHF. CDR3 in DNA: TGTGCCTGGGGGACTATAGGCAATCAGCCCCAGCATTTT. The gene calls are TRBV30 and TRBJ1-5, with a possible D match to TRBD1 (5 bases). V was clipped by 5 bases and J by 2 bases, with 10 bases between them. This CDR3 has 13 amino acids. CDR1 and CDR2 (germline): GTSNPN, SVGIG (reference sequence).

The V and J genes are TRBV5-1 and TRBJ2-7, with D perhaps TRBD2 (6 bases). CDR3 length: 11 amino acids. The germline gives CDR1 SGHRS, CDR2 YFSETQ. V dropped 8 bases and J dropped 6 bases, with 12 bases sitting between them. In nucleotides, the CDR3 is TGCGCCAGTTCGGACTATTCCGAGCAGTACTTC. It specifies CASSDYSEQYF.

The chain joins TRBV19 to TRBJ2-1; no clear D gene. The CDR3 spans 15 residues. CDR1 and CDR2 (germline): LNHDA, SQIVND (reference sequence). Trimming shortened V by 3 bases and J by 0 bases, and 9 bases separated the two germline ends. The CDR3 DNA reads as TGTGCCAGTAGTATGGGGAAACGCTCCTACAATGAGCAGTTCTTC. Translated: CASSMGKRSYNEQFF.

This clone was found a few times. The chain joins TRBV2 to TRBJ2-3; a weak D match, TRBD2 (6 bases). This CDR3 spans 15 amino acids. Trimming took 9 bases from V and 4 from J, leaving 20 bases between them. CDR1 and CDR2 from the germline V gene are SNHLY and FYNNEI. The CDR3 region has the DNA TGTGCCAGTACTACCGGGACTGGCGAGTCAGATACGCAGTATTTT. As protein: CASTTGTGESDTQYF.

This sequence joins TRBV5-4 and TRBJ1-2; D is ambiguous. Trimming took off 0 bases at V and 5 bases at J, with 23 bases between the two ends. CDR3 length: 18 residues. Per the germline V gene, CDR1 is SGHNT and CDR2 is YYREEE (reference sequence). CDR3 sequence: CASSLGFGTAVGEYGYTF. CDR3 bases: TGTGCCAGCAGCTTGGGGTTTGGTACGGCGGTCGGAGAGTATGGCTACACCTTC.

This sequence joins TRBV4-1 and TRBJ2-7; TRBD2 might be the D (5 bases). CDR1 and CDR2 from the germline V gene are MGHRA and YSYEKL. The CDR3 extends over 15 amino acids. V lost 1 base and J lost 6, with 16 bases in between. CDR3 region: CASSQGSGLRTEQYF. The CDR3 DNA is TGCGCCAGCAGCCAAGGGTCAGGACTTCGGACCGAGCAGTACTTC.

V gene TRBV12-5 combines with J gene TRBJ1-1, with 7 bases aligning to TRBD1. V shed 7 bases and J 8 bases; nucleotides not matched to a gene: 7. Germline V lookup: CDR1 LGHNT, CDR2 FRNRAP. The CDR3 length is 12 residues. CDR3 loop: CASDNGDSEAFF. The CDR3, as DNA: TGTGCTAGTGATAACGGGGACAGCGAAGCTTTCTTT.

V usage is TRBV27 and J usage is TRBJ1-1, with 9 bases lining up with TRBD1. CDR1 is MNHEY, CDR2 SMNVEV, per germline (reference sequence). There are 15 residues in the CDR3. Unmatched junction bases numbered 3, after V lost 0 bases and J lost 4 bases. The CDR3 nucleotides are TGTGCCAGCAGTTTATCGAAGACAGGGGGCACTGAAGCTTTCTTT. This encodes CASSLSKTGGTEAFF.

The J gene is TRBJ1-2, the V gene TRBV6-5; TRBD1 might be the D (6 bases). Trimming cost V 5 bases and J 4 bases, with 14 bases left between them. The CDR3 covers 14 residues. Germline lookup yields CDR1 MNHEY and CDR2 SVGAGI. The CDR3 DNA follows: TGTGCCAGCAGTAAACAGGGCCCTTCCTATGGCTACACCTTC. It specifies CASSKQGPSYGYTF.

The chain employs TRBV5-1 and TRBJ1-2, with unresolved D. Germline assignment: CDR1 SGHRS and CDR2 YFSETQ. The CDR3 covers 16 residues. Trimming removed 0 bases at V and 4 bases at J, with 16 bases between. CDR3 amino acids: CASSLAARALVYGYTF. CDR3 nucleotides: TGCGCCAGCAGCTTGGCGGCTAGGGCTCTTGTCTATGGCTACACCTTC.

The table lists this clone with a few counts. V is TRBV6-5 and J is TRBJ2-7; 10 bases are a match to TRBD2. CDR1 is MNHEY and CDR2 is SVGAGI in the germline V gene. The CDR3 extends over 15 amino acids. After removal of 5 bases from V and 5 bases from J, the junction contained 9 bases not matched to a gene. The CDR3: CASSPLAGVFDEQYF. CDR3 nucleotides: TGTGCCAGCAGTCCCCTAGCGGGAGTATTCGACGAGCAGTACTTC.

This clone showed up just once. The V call is TRBV6-6, the J call TRBJ1-2; a possible D gene is TRBD1 (5 bases). Looked up from germline, CDR1 is MNHNY and CDR2 is SVGAGI (reference sequence). The CDR3 covers 16 residues. V was pared by 3 bases and J by 2 bases, with 16 bases between. CDR3 sequence reads: CASSYTLLGTNYGYTF. The DNA of the CDR3 is TGTGCCAGCAGTTATACTCTACTAGGGACCAACTATGGCTACACCTTC.

V gene TRBV4-2 combines with J gene TRBJ1-4; D might be TRBD1 (6 bases). This CDR3 region has 15 residues. V was shortened by 1 base and J by 5 bases, with 11 bases between the two germline ends. Germline-derived CDR1 and CDR2 are LGHNA and YNFKEQ. Here the CDR3 DNA reads TGTGCCAGCAGCCAAGCGACCAGGGGAAATGAAAAACTGTTTTTT. Encoded protein: CASSQATRGNEKLFF.

As DNA, the CDR3 is TGCGCCAGCAGCCCCCGCATTCAGGGGCCGGGCACCAAAAACATTCAGTACTTC. Protein product: CASSPRIQGPGTKNIQYF. This chain links TRBV4-1 with TRBJ2-4; maybe TRBD1 (6 bases). The V gene's germline CDR1 is MGHRA and CDR2 YSYEKL. The CDR3 has 18 residues. V lost 4 bases and J lost 2, with 21 bases in between.

V and J are TRBV28 and TRBJ1-2, with a weak D call TRBD1 (5 bases). Looked up from germline, CDR1 is MDHEN and CDR2 is SYDVKM. The germline V and J ends were trimmed by 5 bases and 7 bases, with 11 bases remaining between them. The CDR3 contains 12 residues. The DNA of the CDR3 is TGTGCCAGCAGTCCGGGACTGGTTGGCTACACCTTC. Encoded protein: CASSPGLVGYTF.

V is TRBV28 and J is TRBJ1-2, with D perhaps matching TRBD1 (6 bases). Germline lookup yields CDR1 MDHEN and CDR2 SYDVKM. CDR3 length: 13 amino acids. The V end lost 7 bases, the J end lost 5 bases, and 14 bases lay between the germline ends. The CDR3, as DNA: TGTGCCAGCATGAGAGGGGGAGGGTATGGCTACACCTTC. It specifies CASMRGGGYGYTF.

The chain couples TRBV6-1 to TRBJ2-7; possibly TRBD2 for D (6 bases). This CDR3 has 15 residues. Trimming cost V 8 bases and J 2 bases, with 19 bases left between them. The germline CDR1 and CDR2 sequences are MNHNS and SASEGT. In DNA form, the CDR3 reads TGTGCCAGCCACCAACGGGGGTACGGGACCTACGAGCAGTACTTC. Protein sequence: CASHQRGYGTYEQYF.

The chain combines TRBV7-3 with TRBJ1-1; D is ambiguous. V gave up 4 bases and J gave up 0 bases, with 21 bases separating them. Germline V gene sequence: CDR1 SGHTA, CDR2 FQGTGA. The CDR3 has 18 amino acids. The CDR3 DNA reads as TGTGCCAGCAGCTCCATACCGAGCAGCGACCTGATGAACACTGAAGCTTTCTTT. Its protein product is CASSSIPSSDLMNTEAFF.

The J gene is TRBJ1-2, the V gene TRBV6-6; D call uncertain. The CDR3 consists of 14 residues. Trimming removed 5 bases at V and 4 bases at J, with 14 bases between. CDR1 and CDR2 (germline): MNHNY, SVGAGI (reference sequence). The CDR3 loop is CASSPVPESYGYTF. Written as DNA, the CDR3 is TGTGCCAGCAGTCCAGTACCAGAGTCCTATGGCTACACCTTC.

This chain connects TRBV27 to TRBJ2-1, with D possibly TRBD2 on 6 matching bases. V was shortened by 5 bases and J by 4 bases, with 15 bases between the two germline ends. Germline V CDR1 and CDR2: MNHEY, SMNVEV (reference sequence). The CDR3 has 15 amino acids. The CDR3 DNA reads as TGTGCCAGCAGTCATCCGAGGGGAGGTTACAATGAGCAGTTCTTC. It specifies CASSHPRGGYNEQFF.

J is TRBJ2-1 and V is TRBV5-1, with 7 bases matching TRBD2. The CDR3 totals 15 residues. V was pared by 4 bases and J by 3 bases, with 7 bases of the junction left unmatched. Germline V gene lookup returns CDR1 SGHRS and CDR2 YFSETQ. CDR3 DNA sequence: TGCGCCAGCAGCCCCCGGCGGGAGTACTACAATGAGCAGTTCTTC. Translating it yields CASSPRREYYNEQFF. Combining the CDR3 with reference TRBV5-1 and TRBJ2-1 gives the whole variable domain KAGVTQTPRYLIKTRGQQVTLSCSPISGHRSVSWYQQTPGQGLQFLFEYFSETQRNKGNFPGRFSGRQFSNSRSEMNVSTLELGDSALYLCASSPRREYYNEQFFGPGTRLTVL.

V gene TRBV6-1 combines with J gene TRBJ1-5; D is unresolved. This CDR3 has 13 residues. Trimming pared 1 base from V and 7 bases from J, leaving 8 bases between. Germline CDR1 and CDR2: MNHNS and SASEGT. CDR3 bases: TGTGCCAGCAGTGAAGGGTTATACCAGCCCCAGCATTTT. Translated: CASSEGLYQPQHF.

The chain has TRBV30 and TRBJ1-2; D is uncertain. V was cut by 3 bases and J by 3 bases, with 11 bases left in between. CDR3 length equals 13 residues. Germline CDR1 is GTSNPN and CDR2 is SVGIG (reference sequence). CDR3 region: CAWSRAGYYGYTF. The CDR3 DNA is TGTGCCTGGAGCCGAGCGGGGTACTATGGCTACACCTTC.

J is TRBJ1-5 and V is TRBV4-2, with TRBD1 identical over 9 bases. Trimming took 0 bases from V and 7 from J; bases not matched to a gene: 10. This CDR3 spans 17 amino acids. Germline V gene sequence: CDR1 LGHNA, CDR2 YNFKEQ. CDR3 bases: TGTGCCAGCAGCCAAGAATACCGGGACAGGGCGGGACAGCCCCAGCATTTT. Translation gives CASSQEYRDRAGQPQHF.